This T cell receptor (beta chain) derives from a study of blood T cell repertoires in COVID-19. Study overall: COVID-19 samples collected from the United States, Italy and Spain covered acute and convalescent phases.

Some clones are missing from TCRdb's copy, which holds only in-frame ones; the method was immunoSEQ multiplex PCR. The sample carries around 230,000 clones, approximately 88% recorded once. Germline values: CDR1 MNHEY, CDR2 SVGEGT. Trimming cost V 2 bases and J 8 bases, with 9 bases left between them. This CDR3 spans 12 amino acids. The clonotype was recovered from a man in his forties with acute or convalescent COVID-19. Source material: peripheral blood. J is TRBJ1-1 and V is TRBV6-2 or TRBV6-3, with D unclear. The CDR3 loop is CASSYRVWEAFF. CDR3 DNA sequence: TGTGCCAGCAGTTACCGGGTTTGGGAAGCTTTCTTT.